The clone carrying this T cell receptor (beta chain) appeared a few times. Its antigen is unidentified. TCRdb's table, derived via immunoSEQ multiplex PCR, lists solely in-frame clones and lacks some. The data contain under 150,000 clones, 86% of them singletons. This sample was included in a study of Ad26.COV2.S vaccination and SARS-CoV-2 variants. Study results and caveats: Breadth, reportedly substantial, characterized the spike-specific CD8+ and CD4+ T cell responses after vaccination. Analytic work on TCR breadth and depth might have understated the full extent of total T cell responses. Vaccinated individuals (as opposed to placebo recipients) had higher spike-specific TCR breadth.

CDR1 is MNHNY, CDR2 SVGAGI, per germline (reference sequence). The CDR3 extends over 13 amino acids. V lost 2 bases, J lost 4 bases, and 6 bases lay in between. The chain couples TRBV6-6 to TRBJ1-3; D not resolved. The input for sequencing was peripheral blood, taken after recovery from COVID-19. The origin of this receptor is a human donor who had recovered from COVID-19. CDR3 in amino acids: CASSYGTGNTIYF. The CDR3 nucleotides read TGTGCCAGCAGTTACGGCACGGGAAACACCATATATTTT.